The 20 T cell receptor beta chains presented below share a single source sample, sequenced in a study of blood T cells in healthy people across ages. For the second PCR, which ran for about 6 to 11 cycles, a sample-barcoded 5' primer and a J-beta primer mix were used. TCRdb analysed the 5' RACE reads with MiXCR anew, one entry per CDR3 protein. This sample has over a million distinct CDR3 sequences, with 42% found just once. Sequenced sample: blood. These receptors were collected from a woman under 30 in good health.

The CDR3 DNA follows: TGTGCCAGCACCCCACGAAGGGCACTCTCCTACAATGAGCAGTTCTTC. This sequence encodes CASTPRRALSYNEQFF. The chain couples TRBV12-3 or TRBV12-4 to TRBJ2-1; D ambiguous. This CDR3 has 16 amino acids. V gave up 7 bases and J gave up 0 bases, with 16 bases separating them.

This sequence joins TRBV30 and TRBJ2-7; TRBD1 agrees at 8 bases. Germline V gives CDR1 GTSNPN, CDR2 SVGIG (reference sequence). CDR3 length: 15 amino acids. The trim removed 0 bases at V and 2 bases at J, leaving 6 bases unmatched. CDR3 DNA sequence: TGTGCCTGGAGTGTCAGGACAGGGAGACCCTACGAGCAGTACTTC. This gives the protein CAWSVRTGRPYEQYF.

The gene calls are TRBV18 and TRBJ2-3; D gene unclear. This CDR3 is built from 12 residues. Germline CDR1 KGHSH, CDR2 LQKENI. V lost 2 bases, J lost 4 bases, and 4 bases lay in between. CDR3 in amino acids: CASSPKADTQYF. The CDR3, as DNA: TGTGCCAGCTCACCAAAGGCAGATACGCAGTATTTT.

This chain links TRBV20-1 with TRBJ2-7, with TRBD2 matching 8 bases. V shed 2 bases, J shed 1 base, and the junction held 7 bases outside the gene matches. Per the germline V gene, CDR1 is DFQATT and CDR2 is SNEGSKA (reference sequence). The CDR3 consists of 15 residues. CDR3 in DNA: TGCAGTGCTAGACCCAGCGGGAGTTGGTCCTACGAGCAGTACTTC. Protein sequence: CSARPSGSWSYEQYF.

There are a few counts of this clonotype. J is TRBJ2-5 and V is TRBV7-2; 7 bases fit TRBD1. The CDR3 extends over 12 amino acids. The junction had 2 bases not matched to a gene; V was cut back by 6 bases and J by 4 bases. The germline gives CDR1 SGHTA, CDR2 FQGNSA. CDR3 in amino acids: CASRPGGETQYF. DNA for the CDR3: TGTGCCAGCAGACCAGGGGGAGAGACCCAGTACTTC.

The chain is built from TRBV5-1 and TRBJ1-1, with D perhaps TRBD1 (6 bases). Germline values: CDR1 SGHRS, CDR2 YFSETQ. This CDR3 is built from 16 residues. Between the trimmed V and J ends, which lost 5 bases and 0 bases, there was a span of 17 bases. This chain's CDR3 is CASSGFHRALNTEAFF. CDR3 nucleotide sequence: TGCGCCAGCAGTGGGTTCCACAGGGCGTTGAACACTGAAGCTTTCTTT.

The sample holds a few counts of this clonotype. This CDR3 reads CASSRSGAFSYNEQFF. In DNA form, the CDR3 reads TGTGCCAGCAGTCGTAGCGGGGCCTTCTCCTACAATGAGCAGTTCTTC. J is TRBJ2-1 and V is TRBV28; TRBD2 matches at 8 bases. The CDR3 runs to 16 residues. V shed 5 bases, J shed 0 bases, and the junction held 6 bases outside the gene matches. CDR1 is MDHEN, CDR2 SYDVKM, per germline.

The chain employs TRBV4-2 and TRBJ2-7; D is unresolved. Looked up from germline, CDR1 is LGHNA and CDR2 is YNFKEQ. The V end was cut by 1 base, the J end by 3 bases, with 10 bases between. The CDR3 consists of 14 residues. CDR3 sequence (DNA): TGTGCCAGCAGCCAAGCTCTCCGAGTCTACGAGCAGTACTTC. The encoded protein is CASSQALRVYEQYF.

V and J are TRBV23-1 and TRBJ1-6; D perhaps matches TRBD1 (5 bases). TRBV23-1 is flagged as an ORF with uncertain function. Trimming pared 8 bases from V and 7 bases from J, leaving 15 bases between. CDR3 length equals 14 residues. The CDR3 bases are TGCGCCAGCGCACTGGGGGATCACAATTCACCCCTCCACTTT. This gives the protein CASALGDHNSPLHF.

This clonotype turned up a few times. This chain uses TRBV7-2 with TRBJ2-1; tentatively, D is TRBD2 (5 bases). Germline values: CDR1 SGHTA, CDR2 FQGNSA. The germline V and J ends were trimmed by 1 base and 5 bases, with 12 bases remaining between them. The CDR3 covers 15 residues. This CDR3 reads CASSLVFGVNNEQFF. CDR3 DNA: TGTGCCAGCAGCTTAGTGTTCGGGGTAAACAATGAGCAGTTCTTC.

The gene calls are TRBV4-1 and TRBJ2-1; 7 bases match TRBD2. Germline V gives CDR1 MGHRA, CDR2 YSYEKL. V gave up 0 bases and J gave up 3 bases; unmatched junction bases: 5. This CDR3 is built from 16 residues. The CDR3 nucleotides are TGCGCCAGCAGCCAAGATAGGGCTAGCGGCTACAATGAGCAGTTCTTC. It specifies CASSQDRASGYNEQFF.

The table lists this clonotype with a few counts. CDR3: CASAGDSETQYF. The CDR3 nucleotides read TGTGCCAGCGCTGGGGACTCGGAGACCCAGTACTTC. The J gene is TRBJ2-5, the V gene TRBV27; TRBD2 might be the D (6 bases). The germline gives CDR1 MNHEY, CDR2 SMNVEV (reference sequence). The V end was cut by 8 bases, the J end by 5 bases, with 12 bases between. The length of the CDR3 is 12 residues.

This clonotype was detected only a few times. The chain recombines TRBV20-1 with TRBJ2-4; D remains unclear. The DNA end is a closer match to TRBJ2-7, so the J assignment may be wrong. The length of the CDR3 is 12 residues. Per the germline V gene, CDR1 is DFQATT and CDR2 is SNEGSKA (reference sequence). CDR3 protein: CSVEANNYEQYF. CDR3 DNA: TGCAGTGTGGAAGCGAACAACTACGAGCAGTACTTC.

The chain couples TRBV28 to TRBJ1-2; D unclear. Germline V gene data show CDR1 as MDHEN and CDR2 as SYDVKM. Trimming stripped 5 bases from V and 0 bases from J, with 19 bases between. This CDR3 region has 17 residues. CDR3 DNA: TGTGCCAGCAGTCAGACTATCCCCACACAAGCTAACTATGGCTACACCTTC. Amino acid sequence: CASSQTIPTQANYGYTF.

The V call is TRBV7-2, the J call TRBJ2-1, with D possibly TRBD2 on 5 matching bases. The CDR3 is 13 amino acids. V was trimmed by 1 base and J by 13 bases, leaving 14 bases between them. Germline loops: CDR1 SGHTA, CDR2 FQGNSA. This CDR3 is CASSLDFGETQFF. CDR3 in DNA: TGTGCCAGCAGCTTAGACTTCGGGGAGACCCAGTTCTTC.

This rearrangement joins TRBV12-3 or TRBV12-4 to TRBJ2-3, with 10 bases matching TRBD2. This CDR3 region has 15 residues. Trimming cost V 5 bases and J 5 bases; bases outside gene matches: 7. Here the CDR3 DNA reads TGTGCCAGCAGTGGGAGCGGGGGGGCACAAGATACGCAGTATTTT. As protein: CASSGSGGAQDTQYF.

The table lists this clonotype with a few counts. The chain uses TRBV7-2 and TRBJ2-7, with 9 positions matching TRBD1. V lost 5 bases to trimming and J lost 3 bases; unmatched junction nucleotides: 17. There are 18 residues in the CDR3. Germline V gene lookup returns CDR1 SGHTA and CDR2 FQGNSA. The chain's CDR3 is CASSLLGQGEVRSYEQYF. CDR3 nucleotides: TGTGCCAGCAGCCTACTGGGACAGGGAGAGGTTAGGAGCTACGAGCAGTACTTC. Full variable domain (remainder filled in from reference TRBV7-2 and TRBJ2-7): GAGVSQSPSNKVTEKGKDVELRCDPISGHTALYWYRQSLGQGLEFLIYFQGNSAPDKSGLPSDRFSAERTGGSVSTLTIQRTQQEDSAVYLCASSLLGQGEVRSYEQYFGPGTRLTVT.

The chain links TRBV7-9 to TRBJ2-1; possibly TRBD1 or TRBD2 for D (5 bases each). The J call is doubtful: the DNA matches TRBJ2-7 better. The CDR3 is 16 residues long. Germline V gene sequence: CDR1 SEHNR, CDR2 FQNEAQ (reference sequence). The CDR3: CASSLPMGEIYNEQYF. The DNA for the CDR3 is TGTGCCAGCAGCTTGCCCATGGGGGAGATCTACAATGAGCAGTACTTC.

This chain links TRBV27 with TRBJ2-7; TRBD2 agrees at 9 bases. Germline loops: CDR1 MNHEY, CDR2 SMNVEV (reference sequence). V dropped 6 bases and J dropped 2; count of bases not matched to a gene: 2. CDR3 size: 13 residues. CDR3 DNA sequence: TGTGCCAGCAGGAGCGGGGGGCCCTACGAGCAGTACTTC. Amino acid sequence: CASRSGGPYEQYF.

The rearrangement uses TRBV7-2 and TRBJ2-3; TRBD2 aligns across 8 bases. Germline V gives CDR1 SGHTA, CDR2 FQGNSA. The CDR3 covers 16 residues. V dropped 2 bases and J dropped 1; count of bases not matched to a gene: 5. CDR3 bases: TGTGCCAGCAGCTTAACTCCGGGGGGGGGCACAGATACGCAGTATTTT. Translation: CASSLTPGGGTDTQYF.